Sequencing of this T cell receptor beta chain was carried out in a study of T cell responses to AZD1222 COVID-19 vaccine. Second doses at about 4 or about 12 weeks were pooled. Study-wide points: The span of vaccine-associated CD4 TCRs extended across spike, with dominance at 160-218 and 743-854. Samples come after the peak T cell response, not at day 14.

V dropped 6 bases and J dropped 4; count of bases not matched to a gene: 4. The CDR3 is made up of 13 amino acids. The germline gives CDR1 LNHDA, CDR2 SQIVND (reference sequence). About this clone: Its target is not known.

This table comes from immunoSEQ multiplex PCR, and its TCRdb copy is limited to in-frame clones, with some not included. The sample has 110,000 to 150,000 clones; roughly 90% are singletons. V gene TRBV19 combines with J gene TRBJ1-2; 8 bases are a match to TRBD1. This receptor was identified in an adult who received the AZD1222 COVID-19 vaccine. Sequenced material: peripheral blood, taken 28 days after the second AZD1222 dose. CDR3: CASRAGQGYGYTF. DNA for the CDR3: TGTGCCAGTAGGGCCGGACAGGGCTATGGCTACACCTTC.